This T cell receptor beta chain was sequenced for a study of neoadjuvant anti-PD-1 for oral cavity cancer. Study overall: Around day 43, patients without progression received a fourth nivolumab dose before surgery.

Six replicates per PBMC sample, mostly from 450 to 600 ng of genomic DNA. Measured with immunoSEQ multiplex PCR; TCRdb has only the in-frame clones, and not every one. The sample holds some 70,000 clones, 70% to 90% seen once. The time point was: after neoadjuvant nivolumab, at surgical resection. Germline trimming cut 2 bases from V and 4 bases from J; bases unmatched to any gene: 2. Germline V lookup: CDR1 MNHEY, CDR2 SVGAGI. This CDR3 spans 15 amino acids. This receptor was taken from a person between 40 and 79 years old with oral cavity squamous cell carcinoma. The genes are TRBV6-5 and TRBJ2-2, with 9 bases aligning to TRBD2. The sample was PBMCs, taken after nivolumab (anti-PD-1) treatment. In DNA, the CDR3 is TGTGCCAGCAGTTACGAGACTAGCGGCACCGGGGAGCTGTTTTTT. The encoded protein is CASSYETSGTGELFF.